The clone carrying this TCR beta chain has more than one count but fewer than ten. Its antigen remains unidentified. As for time point: sample taken at primary tumor resection. Unsorted whole RNA of tumor, nontumor lung or frozen PBMC was sequenced. This sample was included in a study of spatial heterogeneity in lung cancer. Study-wide background: Consistently, beta-chain sequences turned up in larger numbers than alpha-chain sequences did. General study points: Follow-up blood showed ubiquitous expanded tumor TCRs less than blood at resection did.

A distinct unique molecular identifier was carried by each TCR cDNA molecule. TCRdb redid the calling of the 5' RACE reads with MiXCR, one entry per CDR3 protein. The data contain 50,000 or so distinct CDR3 sequences, less than 8.5% of them singletons. The input for sequencing was PBMCs, taken at surgery. This TCR came from a female donor with early-stage non-small cell lung cancer.

The CDR3 DNA sequence: TGTGCCAGCATGACTAGCGGGGGGGCGACGTCCTACAATGAGCAGTTCTTC. Protein: CASMTSGGATSYNEQFF. V usage is TRBV6-2 or TRBV6-3 and J usage is TRBJ2-1; 14 bases line up with TRBD2. The junction had 6 bases not matched to a gene; V was cut back by 7 bases and J by 1 base. This CDR3 has 17 residues. Germline V lookup: CDR1 MNHEY, CDR2 SVGEGT.